The T cell receptor (beta chain) described here comes from a study of STAT5B mutations in CD4+ large granular lymphocyte leukemia. This CDR3 is 16 amino acids long. The trim removed 3 bases at V and 3 bases at J, leaving 7 bases unmatched. Germline V gene lookup returns CDR1 SGHVS and CDR2 FNYEAQ. Generated by immunoSEQ multiplex PCR, the TCRdb table keeps only in-frame clones and is missing some. The top ten clones hold about 2.8% of a sample with some 45,000 clones, approximately 86% of them seen once. What was sequenced was CD4+ T cells from blood buffy coats. The sequence came from a human donor in good health. The V gene is TRBV7-6, the J gene TRBJ1-5, with TRBD1 matching 8 bases. The CDR3 is CASSLGNRGVNQPQHF. The CDR3 DNA sequence: TGTGCCAGCAGCTTGGGTAACAGGGGGGTCAATCAGCCCCAGCATTTT. Complete variable domain (other parts from reference TRBV7-6 and TRBJ1-5): GAGVSQSPRYKVTKRGQDVALRCDPISGHVSLYWYRQALGQGPEFLTYFNYEAQQDKSGLPNDRFSAERPEGSISTLTIQRTEQRDSAMYRCASSLGNRGVNQPQHFGDGTRLSIL.